This T cell receptor beta chain was captured by sequencing in a study of siplizumab effects on memory and regulatory T cells. The table lists this clone with a count of one. Naive, memory, effector memory and TEMRA subsets that were unstimulated underwent sequencing in three donor pairs. Assay used: immunoSEQ multiplex PCR; TCRdb lists only in-frame clones, some missing. The sample lists about 56,000 clones, approximately 97% seen once, with 1.1% in the top ten. V lost 3 bases, J lost 3 bases, and 13 bases lay in between. The length of the CDR3 is 15 residues. Germline CDR1 reads SGDLS; CDR2 reads YYNGEE.

This sequence was found in a human donor in good health. The chain has TRBV9 and TRBJ2-1, with unresolved D. The sequenced sample consisted of naive CD8+ T cells sorted from blood. The CDR3 sequence: CASSAETDHYNEQFF. The CDR3 DNA reads as TGTGCCAGCAGCGCAGAGACGGACCACTACAATGAGCAGTTCTTC.